This T cell receptor (beta chain) originates from a study of blood T cell repertoires in COVID-19. Study-wide context: Both acute and convalescent COVID-19 samples were obtained from the United States, Italy and Spain. T cells, B-cell-depleted T cells, or PBMCs provided the cDNA or gDNA that served as material.

V shed 0 bases, J shed 5 bases, and the junction held 12 bases outside the gene matches. CDR1 is SGDLS and CDR2 is YYNGEE in the germline V gene. There are 17 residues in the CDR3. Original data processing: Quantification of nucleated cells was approximated via reference gene primer amplification. Only in-frame clones appear in the TCRdb table, and some are missing; sequencing was by immunoSEQ multiplex PCR. For V, J and clone size, that table is used; D and trimming come from the DNA. This table holds over 200,000 clones, over 70% found once. The clonotype was recovered from a man aged 40-55 years with acute or convalescent COVID-19. This chain joins TRBV9 and TRBJ1-1; 8 bases agree with TRBD1. Sequencing was done on a sample of peripheral blood. The CDR3 is CASSVGQGFVKNTEAFF. Here the CDR3 DNA reads TGTGCCAGCAGCGTAGGACAGGGGTTCGTTAAGAATACTGAAGCTTTCTTT.